The sequence of this T cell receptor beta chain was determined in a study of CXCR3-negative and CXCR3-positive naive CD8 T cells. Study results and limitations: Naive subsets expressed similar surface CD5; TRB CDR3 features served to infer TCR strength. CXCR3-expressing naive cells carried TRB CDR3s more hydrophobic than those of CXCR3-negative naive cells.

The naive CD8+ gate required CD45RO-CCR7+CD27+CD95- phenotype. To note about this clonotype: No antigen is known for it.

The authors made the TRB cDNA libraries by 5' RACE using UMI labels. From the 5' RACE reads, TCRdb lists one entry per CDR3 protein and no DNA. The repertoire table contains over 45,000 distinct CDR3 sequences. This CDR3 has 18 amino acids. CDR1 SGHVS and CDR2 FQNEAQ come from the germline V gene. What was sequenced was naive CXCR3- CD8+ T cells from blood. The sample's subset: CD45RO-CCR7+CD27+CD95- naive CD8+ T cells lacking CXCR3 (TNR3-). V gene TRBV7-8 combines with J gene TRBJ1-6. This TCR came from a human donor in good health. Some clones in this sample may be carry-over from other donors' samples. The CDR3 is CASSLVGTGGSYNSPLHF.